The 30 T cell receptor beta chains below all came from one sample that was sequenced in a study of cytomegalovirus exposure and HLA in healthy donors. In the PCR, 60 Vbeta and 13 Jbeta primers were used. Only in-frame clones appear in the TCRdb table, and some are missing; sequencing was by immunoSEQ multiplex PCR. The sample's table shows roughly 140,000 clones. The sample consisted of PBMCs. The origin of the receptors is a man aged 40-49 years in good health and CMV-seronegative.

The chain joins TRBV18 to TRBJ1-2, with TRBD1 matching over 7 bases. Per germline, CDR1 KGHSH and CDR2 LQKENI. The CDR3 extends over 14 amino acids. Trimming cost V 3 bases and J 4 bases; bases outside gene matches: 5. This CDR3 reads CASSPSQGLYGYTF. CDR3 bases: TGTGCCAGCTCACCCTCACAGGGGCTCTATGGCTACACCTTC.

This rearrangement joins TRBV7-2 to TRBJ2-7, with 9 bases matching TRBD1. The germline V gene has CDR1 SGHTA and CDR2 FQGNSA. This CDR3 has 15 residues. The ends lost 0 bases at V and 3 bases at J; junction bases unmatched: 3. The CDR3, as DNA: TGTGCCAGCAGCTTAGCGCGGGGACAGGGCTACGAGCAGTACTTC. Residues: CASSLARGQGYEQYF. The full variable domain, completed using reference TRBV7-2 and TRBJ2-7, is GAGVSQSPSNKVTEKGKDVELRCDPISGHTALYWYRQSLGQGLEFLIYFQGNSAPDKSGLPSDRFSAERTGGSVSTLTIQRTQQEDSAVYLCASSLARGQGYEQYFGPGTRLTVT.

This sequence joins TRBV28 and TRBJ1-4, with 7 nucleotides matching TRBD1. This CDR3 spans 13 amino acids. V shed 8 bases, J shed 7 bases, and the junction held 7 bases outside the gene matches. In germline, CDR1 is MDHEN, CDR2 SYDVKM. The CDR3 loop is CASSEGAGEKLFF. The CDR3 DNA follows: TGTGCCAGCTCGGAGGGGGCAGGTGAAAAACTGTTTTTT.

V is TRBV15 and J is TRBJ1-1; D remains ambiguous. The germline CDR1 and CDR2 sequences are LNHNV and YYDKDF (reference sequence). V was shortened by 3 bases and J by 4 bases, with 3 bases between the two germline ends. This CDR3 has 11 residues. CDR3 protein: CATSSSTEAFF. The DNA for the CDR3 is TGTGCCACCAGCAGTAGCACTGAAGCTTTCTTT.

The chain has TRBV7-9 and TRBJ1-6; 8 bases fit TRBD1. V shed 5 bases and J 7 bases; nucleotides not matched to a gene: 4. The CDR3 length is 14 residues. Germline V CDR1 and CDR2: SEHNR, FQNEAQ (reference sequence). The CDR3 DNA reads TGTGCCAGCAGCCCGCAGGGGGCGAATTCACCCCTCCACTTT. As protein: CASSPQGANSPLHF.

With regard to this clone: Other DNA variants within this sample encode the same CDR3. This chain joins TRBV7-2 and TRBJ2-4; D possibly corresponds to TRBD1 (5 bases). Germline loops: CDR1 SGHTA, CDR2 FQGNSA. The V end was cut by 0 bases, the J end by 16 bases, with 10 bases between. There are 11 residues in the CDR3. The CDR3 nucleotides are TGTGCCAGCAGCTTAGCGGGCCAGGGCTACTTC. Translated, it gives CASSLAGQGYF.

CDR3 protein: CASSYSIGHKVDGYTF. The DNA for the CDR3 is TGTGCCAGCAGTTACTCGATCGGACATAAAGTCGATGGCTACACCTTC. The chain employs TRBV6-5 and TRBJ1-2; D is perhaps TRBD1 (5 bases). With 0 bases removed from V and 6 bases from J, the gap between germline ends came to 17 bases. Germline V gene sequence: CDR1 MNHEY, CDR2 SVGAGI. The CDR3 sequence is 16 residues long.

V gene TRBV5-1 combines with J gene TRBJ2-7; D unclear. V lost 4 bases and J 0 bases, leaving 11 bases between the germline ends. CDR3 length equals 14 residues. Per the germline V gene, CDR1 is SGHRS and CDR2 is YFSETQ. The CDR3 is CASSPTESSYEQYF. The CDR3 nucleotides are TGCGCCAGCAGCCCTACAGAGAGCTCCTACGAGCAGTACTTC. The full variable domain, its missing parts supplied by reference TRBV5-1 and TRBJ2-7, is KAGVTQTPRYLIKTRGQQVTLSCSPISGHRSVSWYQQTPGQGLQFLFEYFSETQRNKGNFPGRFSGRQFSNSRSEMNVSTLELGDSALYLCASSPTESSYEQYFGPGTRLTVT.

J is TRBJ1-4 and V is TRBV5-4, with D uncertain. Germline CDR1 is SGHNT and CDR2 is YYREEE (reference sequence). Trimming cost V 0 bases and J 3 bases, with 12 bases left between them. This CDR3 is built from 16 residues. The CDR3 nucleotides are TGTGCCAGCAGCTTGGGCCCCCGCGATCCTAATGAAAAACTGTTTTTT. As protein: CASSLGPRDPNEKLFF.

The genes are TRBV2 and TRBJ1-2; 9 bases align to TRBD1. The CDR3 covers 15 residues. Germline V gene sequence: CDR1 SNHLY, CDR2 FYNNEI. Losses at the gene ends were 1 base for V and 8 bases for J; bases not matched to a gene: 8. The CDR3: CASSEETGGERGYTF. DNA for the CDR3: TGTGCCAGCAGTGAAGAGACAGGGGGTGAACGGGGCTACACCTTC.

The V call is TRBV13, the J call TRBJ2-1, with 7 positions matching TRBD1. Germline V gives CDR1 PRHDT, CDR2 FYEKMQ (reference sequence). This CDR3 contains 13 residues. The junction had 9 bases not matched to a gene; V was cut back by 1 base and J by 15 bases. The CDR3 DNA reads TGTGCCAGCAGCTTAGTTCCCGCACAGGGGCTGTTCTTC. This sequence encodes CASSLVPAQGLFF.

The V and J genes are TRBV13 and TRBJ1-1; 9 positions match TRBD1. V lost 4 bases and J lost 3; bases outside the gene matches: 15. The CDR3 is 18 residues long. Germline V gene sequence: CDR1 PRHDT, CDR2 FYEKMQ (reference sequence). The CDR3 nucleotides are TGTGCCAGCAGCTCGATGGACAGGGGCCTAGGTTGGGACACTGAAGCTTTCTTT. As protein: CASSSMDRGLGWDTEAFF.

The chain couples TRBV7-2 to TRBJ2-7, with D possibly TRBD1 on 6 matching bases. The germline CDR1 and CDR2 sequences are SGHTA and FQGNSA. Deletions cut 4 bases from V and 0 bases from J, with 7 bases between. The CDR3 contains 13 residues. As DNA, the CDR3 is TGTGCCAGCAGCTGGGACATCTCCTACGAGCAGTACTTC. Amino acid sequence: CASSWDISYEQYF.

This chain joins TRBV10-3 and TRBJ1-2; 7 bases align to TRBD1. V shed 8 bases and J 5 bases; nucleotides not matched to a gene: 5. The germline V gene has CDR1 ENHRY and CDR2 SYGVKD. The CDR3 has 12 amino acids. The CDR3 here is CAIGDSAYGYTF. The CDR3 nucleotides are TGTGCCATCGGGGACAGTGCGTATGGCTACACCTTC.

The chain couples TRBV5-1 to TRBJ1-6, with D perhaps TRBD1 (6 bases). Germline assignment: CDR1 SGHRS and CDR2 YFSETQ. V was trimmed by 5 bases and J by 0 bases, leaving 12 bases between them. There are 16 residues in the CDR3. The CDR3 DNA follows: TGCGCCAGCAGAGGGGGAACGAGCTCCTATAATTCACCCCTCCACTTT. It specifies CASRGGTSSYNSPLHF.

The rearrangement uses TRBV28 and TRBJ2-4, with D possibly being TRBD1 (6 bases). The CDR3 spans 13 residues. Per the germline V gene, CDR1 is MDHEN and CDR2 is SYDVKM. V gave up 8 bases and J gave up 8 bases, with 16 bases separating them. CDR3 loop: CASASGARDIQYF. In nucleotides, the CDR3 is TGTGCCAGCGCGTCAGGGGCGAGAGACATTCAGTACTTC.

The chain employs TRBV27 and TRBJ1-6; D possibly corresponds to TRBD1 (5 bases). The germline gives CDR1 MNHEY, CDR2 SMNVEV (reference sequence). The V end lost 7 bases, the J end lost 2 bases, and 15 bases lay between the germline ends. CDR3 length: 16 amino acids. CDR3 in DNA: TGTGCCAGCAACACCCTGGGGGGGACCTATAATTCACCCCTCCACTTT. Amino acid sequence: CASNTLGGTYNSPLHF.

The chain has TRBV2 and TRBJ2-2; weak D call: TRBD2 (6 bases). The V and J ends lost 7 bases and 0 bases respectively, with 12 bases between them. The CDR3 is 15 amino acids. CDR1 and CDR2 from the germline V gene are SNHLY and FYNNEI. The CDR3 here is CASTRGTANTGELFF. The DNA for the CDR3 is TGTGCCAGCACCCGAGGGACTGCGAACACCGGGGAGCTGTTTTTT. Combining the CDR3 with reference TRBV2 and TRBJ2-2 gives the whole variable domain EPEVTQTPSHQVTQMGQEVILRCVPISNHLYFYWYRQILGQKVEFLVSFYNNEISEKSEIFDDQFSVERPDGSNFTLKIRSTKLEDSAMYFCASTRGTANTGELFFGEGSRLTVL.

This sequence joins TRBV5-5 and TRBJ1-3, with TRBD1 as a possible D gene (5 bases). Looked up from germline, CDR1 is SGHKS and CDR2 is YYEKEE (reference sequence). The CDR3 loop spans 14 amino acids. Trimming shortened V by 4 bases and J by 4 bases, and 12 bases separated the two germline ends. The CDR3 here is CASSEGATGNTIYF. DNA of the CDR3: TGTGCCAGCAGCGAAGGGGCCACCGGAAACACCATATATTTT.

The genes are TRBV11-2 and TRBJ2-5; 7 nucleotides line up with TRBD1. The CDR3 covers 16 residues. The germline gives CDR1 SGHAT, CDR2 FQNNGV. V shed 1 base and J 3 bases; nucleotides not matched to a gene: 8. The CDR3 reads CASSLARDRGKETQYF. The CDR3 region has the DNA TGTGCCAGCAGCTTAGCTAGGGACAGAGGAAAAGAGACCCAGTACTTC. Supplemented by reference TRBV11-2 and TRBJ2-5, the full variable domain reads EAGVAQSPRYKIIEKRQSVAFWCNPISGHATLYWYQQILGQGPKLLIQFQNNGVVDDSQLPKDRFSAERLKGVDSTLKIQPAKLEDSAVYLCASSLARDRGKETQYFGPGTRLLVL.

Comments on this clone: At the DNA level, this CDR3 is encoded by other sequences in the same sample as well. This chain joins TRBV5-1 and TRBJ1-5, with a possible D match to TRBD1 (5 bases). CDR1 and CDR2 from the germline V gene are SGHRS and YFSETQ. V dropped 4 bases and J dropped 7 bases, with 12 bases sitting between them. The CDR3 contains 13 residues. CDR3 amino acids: CASSSDRGQPQHF. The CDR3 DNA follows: TGCGCCAGCAGCAGCGACCGGGGGCAGCCCCAGCATTTT. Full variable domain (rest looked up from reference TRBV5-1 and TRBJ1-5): KAGVTQTPRYLIKTRGQQVTLSCSPISGHRSVSWYQQTPGQGLQFLFEYFSETQRNKGNFPGRFSGRQFSNSRSEMNVSTLELGDSALYLCASSSDRGQPQHFGDGTRLSIL.

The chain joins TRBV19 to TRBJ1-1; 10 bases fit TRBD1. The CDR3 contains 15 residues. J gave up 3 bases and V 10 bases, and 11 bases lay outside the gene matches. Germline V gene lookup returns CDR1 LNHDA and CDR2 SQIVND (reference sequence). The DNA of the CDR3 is TGTGCCACGAGGAGGACAGGGGGAGGGTACACTGAAGCTTTCTTT. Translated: CATRRTGGGYTEAFF.

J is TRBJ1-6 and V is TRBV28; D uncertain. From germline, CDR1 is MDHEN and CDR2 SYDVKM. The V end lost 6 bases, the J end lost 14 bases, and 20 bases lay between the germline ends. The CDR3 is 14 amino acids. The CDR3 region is CASSLGSLSISLHF. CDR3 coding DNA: TGTGCCAGCAGCTTAGGGTCCCTTAGCATATCCCTCCACTTT.

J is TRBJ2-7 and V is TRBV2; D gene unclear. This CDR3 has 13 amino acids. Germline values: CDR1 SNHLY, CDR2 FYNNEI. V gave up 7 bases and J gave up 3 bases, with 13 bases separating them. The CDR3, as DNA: TGTGCCAGCATGGTCAGGAACCACTACGAGCAGTACTTC. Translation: CASMVRNHYEQYF.

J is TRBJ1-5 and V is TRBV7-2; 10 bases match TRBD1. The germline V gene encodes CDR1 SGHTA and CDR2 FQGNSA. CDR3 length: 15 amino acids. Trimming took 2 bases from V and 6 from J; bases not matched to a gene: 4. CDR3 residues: CASSLRQGAGQPQHF. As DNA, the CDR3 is TGTGCCAGCAGCTTACGACAGGGGGCAGGTCAGCCCCAGCATTTT. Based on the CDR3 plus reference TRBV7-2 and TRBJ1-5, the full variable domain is GAGVSQSPSNKVTEKGKDVELRCDPISGHTALYWYRQSLGQGLEFLIYFQGNSAPDKSGLPSDRFSAERTGGSVSTLTIQRTQQEDSAVYLCASSLRQGAGQPQHFGDGTRLSIL.

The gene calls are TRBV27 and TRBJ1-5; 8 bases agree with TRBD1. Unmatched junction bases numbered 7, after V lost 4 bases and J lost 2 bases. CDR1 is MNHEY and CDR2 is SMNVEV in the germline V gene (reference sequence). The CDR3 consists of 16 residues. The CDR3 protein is CASSSRGPNGNQPQHF. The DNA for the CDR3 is TGTGCCAGCAGTTCCAGGGGGCCGAACGGCAATCAGCCCCAGCATTTT.

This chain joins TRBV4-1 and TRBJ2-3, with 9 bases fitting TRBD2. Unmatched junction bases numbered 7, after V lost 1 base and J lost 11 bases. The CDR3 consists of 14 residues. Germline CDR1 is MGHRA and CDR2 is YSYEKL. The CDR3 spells CASSQGLRGGEQYF. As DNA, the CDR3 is TGCGCCAGCAGCCAAGGCTTGCGGGGGGGCGAGCAGTATTTT.

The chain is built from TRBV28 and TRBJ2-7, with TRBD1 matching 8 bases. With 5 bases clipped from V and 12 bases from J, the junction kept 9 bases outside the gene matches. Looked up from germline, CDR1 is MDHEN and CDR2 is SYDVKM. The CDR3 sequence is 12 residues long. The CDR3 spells CASSPGTGTAYF. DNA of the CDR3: TGTGCCAGCAGTCCCGGGACAGGTACGGCGTACTTC.

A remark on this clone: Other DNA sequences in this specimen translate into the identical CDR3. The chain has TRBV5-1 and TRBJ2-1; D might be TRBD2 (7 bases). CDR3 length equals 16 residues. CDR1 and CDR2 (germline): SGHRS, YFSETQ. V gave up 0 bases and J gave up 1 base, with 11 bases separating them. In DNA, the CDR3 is TGCGCCAGCAGCTTGGGGGGGGGCCTTTCCTACAATGAGCAGTTCTTC. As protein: CASSLGGGLSYNEQFF.

The CDR3 protein is CASSSPSRQEQFF. The DNA for the CDR3 is TGTGCCAGCAGCTCCCCGTCCCGACAGGAGCAGTTCTTC. V and J are TRBV11-1 and TRBJ2-1; D possibly corresponds to TRBD1 (5 bases). CDR3 length: 13 residues. Trimming took off 4 bases at V and 10 bases at J, with 14 bases between the two ends. Germline CDR1 is SGHAT and CDR2 is FQDESV (reference sequence).